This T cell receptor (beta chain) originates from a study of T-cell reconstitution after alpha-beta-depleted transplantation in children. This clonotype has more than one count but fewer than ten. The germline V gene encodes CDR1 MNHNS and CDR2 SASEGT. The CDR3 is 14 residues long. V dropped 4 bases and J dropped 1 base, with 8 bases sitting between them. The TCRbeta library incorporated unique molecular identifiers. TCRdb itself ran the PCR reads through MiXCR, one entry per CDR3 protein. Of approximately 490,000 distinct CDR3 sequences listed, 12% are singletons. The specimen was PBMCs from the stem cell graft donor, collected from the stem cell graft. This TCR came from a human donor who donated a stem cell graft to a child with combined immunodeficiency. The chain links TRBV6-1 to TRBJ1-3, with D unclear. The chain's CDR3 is CASSVIGSGNTIYF. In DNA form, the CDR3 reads TGTGCCAGCAGTGTTATAGGGTCTGGAAACACCATATATTTT.